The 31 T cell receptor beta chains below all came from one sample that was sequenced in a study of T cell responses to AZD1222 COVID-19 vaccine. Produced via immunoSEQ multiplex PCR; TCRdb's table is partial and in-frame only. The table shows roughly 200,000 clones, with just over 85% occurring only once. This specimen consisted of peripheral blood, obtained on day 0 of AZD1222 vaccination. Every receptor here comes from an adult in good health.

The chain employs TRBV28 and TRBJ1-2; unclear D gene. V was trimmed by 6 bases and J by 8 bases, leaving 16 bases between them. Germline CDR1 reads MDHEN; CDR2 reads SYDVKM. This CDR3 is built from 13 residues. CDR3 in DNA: TGTGCCAGCAGGTCCCCCGGCGTAGGGGGCTACACCTTC. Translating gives CASRSPGVGGYTF.

The DNA of the CDR3 is TGTGCCTGGAGGGACAGTCTAGTTGCTGAAGCTTTCTTT. Amino acids: CAWRDSLVAEAFF. This chain joins TRBV30 and TRBJ1-1; tentatively, D is TRBD1 (6 bases). The germline V gene has CDR1 GTSNPN and CDR2 SVGIG (reference sequence). The CDR3 has 13 residues. Trimming removed 3 bases from V and 6 bases from J, with 14 bases in between.

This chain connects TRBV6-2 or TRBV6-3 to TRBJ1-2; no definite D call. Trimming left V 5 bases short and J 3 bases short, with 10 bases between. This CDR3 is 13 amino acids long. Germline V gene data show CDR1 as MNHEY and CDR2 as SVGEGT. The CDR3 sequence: CASSPPVDYGYTF. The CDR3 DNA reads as TGTGCCAGCAGTCCCCCGGTGGACTATGGCTACACCTTC.

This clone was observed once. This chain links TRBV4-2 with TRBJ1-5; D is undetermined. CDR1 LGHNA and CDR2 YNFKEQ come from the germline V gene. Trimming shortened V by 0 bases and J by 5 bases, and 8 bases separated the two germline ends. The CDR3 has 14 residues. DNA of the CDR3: TGTGCCAGCAGCCAAGATCTAAGGGATCAGCCCCAGCATTTT. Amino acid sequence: CASSQDLRDQPQHF.

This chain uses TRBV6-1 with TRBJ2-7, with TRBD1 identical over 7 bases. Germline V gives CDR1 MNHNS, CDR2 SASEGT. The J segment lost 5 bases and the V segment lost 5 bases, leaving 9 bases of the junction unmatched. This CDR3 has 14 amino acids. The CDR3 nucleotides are TGTGCCAGCAGTTTCACCGGACAGGCGGACGAGCAGTACTTC. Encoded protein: CASSFTGQADEQYF.

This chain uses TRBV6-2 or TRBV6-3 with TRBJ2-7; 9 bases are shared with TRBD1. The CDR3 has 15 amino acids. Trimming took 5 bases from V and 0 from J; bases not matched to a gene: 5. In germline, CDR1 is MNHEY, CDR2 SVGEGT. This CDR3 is CASSPDRGSSYEQYF. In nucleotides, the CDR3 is TGTGCCAGCAGTCCGGACAGGGGAAGCTCCTACGAGCAGTACTTC.

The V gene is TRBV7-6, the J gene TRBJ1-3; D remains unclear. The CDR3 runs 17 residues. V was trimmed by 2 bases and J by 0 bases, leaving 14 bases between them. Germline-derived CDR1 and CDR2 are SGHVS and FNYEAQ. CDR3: CASSLFGETSSGNTIYF. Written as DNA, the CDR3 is TGTGCCAGCAGCTTATTTGGGGAGACGAGCTCTGGAAACACCATATATTTT.

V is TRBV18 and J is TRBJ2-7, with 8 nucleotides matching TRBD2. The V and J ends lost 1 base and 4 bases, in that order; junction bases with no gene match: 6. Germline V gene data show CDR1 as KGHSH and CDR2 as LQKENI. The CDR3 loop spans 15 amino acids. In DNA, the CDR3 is TGTGCCAGCTCACCACAAGCGGGGGCAAGGTACGAGCAGTACTTC. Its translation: CASSPQAGARYEQYF. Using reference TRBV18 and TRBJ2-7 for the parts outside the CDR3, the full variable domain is NAGVMQNPRHLVRRRGQEARLRCSPMKGHSHVYWYRQLPEEGLKFMVYLQKENIIDESGMPKERFSAEFPKEGPSILRIQQVVRGDSAAYFCASSPQAGARYEQYFGPGTRLTVT.

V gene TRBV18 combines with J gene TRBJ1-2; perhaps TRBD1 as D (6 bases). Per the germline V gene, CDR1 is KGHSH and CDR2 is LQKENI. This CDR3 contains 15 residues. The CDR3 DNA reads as TGTGCATCTAGGACAGCTCCGACCCCTAACTATGGCTACACCTTC. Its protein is CASRTAPTPNYGYTF. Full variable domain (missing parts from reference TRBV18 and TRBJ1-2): NAGVMQNPRHLVRRRGQEARLRCSPMKGHSHVYWYRQLPEEGLKFMVYLQKENIIDESGMPKERFSAEFPKEGPSILRIQQVVRGDSAAYFCASRTAPTPNYGYTFGSGTRLTVV.

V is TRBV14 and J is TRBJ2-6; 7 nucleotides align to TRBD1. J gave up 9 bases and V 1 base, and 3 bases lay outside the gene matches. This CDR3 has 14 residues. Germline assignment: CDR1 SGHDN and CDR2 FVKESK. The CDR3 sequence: CASSQGGGLNVLTF. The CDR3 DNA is TGTGCCAGCAGCCAAGGAGGGGGCCTCAACGTCCTGACTTTC.

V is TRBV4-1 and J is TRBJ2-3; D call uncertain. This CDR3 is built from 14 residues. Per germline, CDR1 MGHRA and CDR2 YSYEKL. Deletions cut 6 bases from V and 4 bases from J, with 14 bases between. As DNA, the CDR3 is TGCGCCAGCAGTCCGCCCTCGATGGCAGATACGCAGTATTTT. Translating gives CASSPPSMADTQYF.

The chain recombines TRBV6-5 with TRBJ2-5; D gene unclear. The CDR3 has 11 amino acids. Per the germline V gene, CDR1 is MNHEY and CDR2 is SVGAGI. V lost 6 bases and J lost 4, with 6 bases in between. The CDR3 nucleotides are TGTGCCAGCAGGGTTGGAGAGACCCAGTACTTC. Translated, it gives CASRVGETQYF.

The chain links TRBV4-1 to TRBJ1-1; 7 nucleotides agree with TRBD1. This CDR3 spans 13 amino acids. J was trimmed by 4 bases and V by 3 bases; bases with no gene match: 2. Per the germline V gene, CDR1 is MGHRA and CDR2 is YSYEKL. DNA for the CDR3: TGCGCCAGCAGCCAGCCAGGGGGCACTGAAGCTTTCTTT. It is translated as CASSQPGGTEAFF.

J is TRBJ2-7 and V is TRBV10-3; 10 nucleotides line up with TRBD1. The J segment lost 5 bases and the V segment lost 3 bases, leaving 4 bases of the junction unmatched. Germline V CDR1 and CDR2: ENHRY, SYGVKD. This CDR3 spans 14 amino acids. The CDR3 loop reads CAISDGQGVDEQYF. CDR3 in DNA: TGTGCCATCAGTGATGGACAGGGGGTCGACGAGCAGTACTTC.

CDR3 region: CASSQAGPGGHHEQFF. As DNA, the CDR3 is TGTGCCAGCAGCCAAGCTGGACCGGGGGGGCACCATGAGCAGTTCTTC. The chain joins TRBV3-1 (or the pseudogene TRBV3-2) to TRBJ2-1, with 8 bases aligning to TRBD2. The CDR3 consists of 16 residues. Looked up from germline, CDR1 is LGHDT and CDR2 is YNNKEL (reference sequence). V lost 1 base to trimming and J lost 8 bases; unmatched junction nucleotides: 10.

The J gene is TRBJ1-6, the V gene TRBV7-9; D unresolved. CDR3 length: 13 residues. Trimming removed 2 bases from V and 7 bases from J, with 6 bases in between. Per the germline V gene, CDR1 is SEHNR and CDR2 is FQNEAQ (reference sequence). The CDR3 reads CASSLKPNSPLHF. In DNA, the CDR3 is TGTGCCAGCAGCTTAAAACCAAATTCACCCCTCCACTTT.

The CDR3, as DNA: TGCGCCAGCAGCTTCACAGATACGCAGTATTTT. It encodes CASSFTDTQYF. The V gene is TRBV5-1, the J gene TRBJ2-3; no firm D call. The CDR3 has 11 amino acids. V was trimmed by 2 bases and J by 2 bases, leaving 0 bases between them. The germline V gene encodes CDR1 SGHRS and CDR2 YFSETQ.

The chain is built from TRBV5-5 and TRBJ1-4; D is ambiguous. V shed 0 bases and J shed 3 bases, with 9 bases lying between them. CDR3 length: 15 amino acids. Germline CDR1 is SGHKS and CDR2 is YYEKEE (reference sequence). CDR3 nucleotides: TGTGCCAGCAGCTTGGTTGGGCCGTCTAATGAAAAACTGTTTTTT. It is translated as CASSLVGPSNEKLFF.

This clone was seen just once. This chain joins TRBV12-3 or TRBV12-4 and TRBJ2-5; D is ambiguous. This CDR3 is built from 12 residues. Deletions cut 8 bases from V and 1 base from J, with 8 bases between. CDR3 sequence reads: CASRAGQETQYF. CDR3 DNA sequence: TGTGCCAGCCGGGCAGGCCAAGAGACCCAGTACTTC.

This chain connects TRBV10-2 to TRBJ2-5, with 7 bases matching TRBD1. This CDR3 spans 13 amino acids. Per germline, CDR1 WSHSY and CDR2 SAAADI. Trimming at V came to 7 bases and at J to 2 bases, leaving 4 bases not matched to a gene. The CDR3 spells CASNQDRQETQYF. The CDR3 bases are TGCGCCAGCAACCAGGACAGGCAAGAGACCCAGTACTTC.

This CDR3 is CASSIRGGLGDTQYF. As DNA, the CDR3 is TGTGCCAGTAGTATTAGGGGGGGGCTTGGAGATACGCAGTATTTT. The genes are TRBV19 and TRBJ2-3, with D possibly TRBD2 on 7 matching bases. Germline V gives CDR1 LNHDA, CDR2 SQIVND (reference sequence). Trimming pared 3 bases from V and 5 bases from J, leaving 15 bases between. CDR3 size: 15 residues.

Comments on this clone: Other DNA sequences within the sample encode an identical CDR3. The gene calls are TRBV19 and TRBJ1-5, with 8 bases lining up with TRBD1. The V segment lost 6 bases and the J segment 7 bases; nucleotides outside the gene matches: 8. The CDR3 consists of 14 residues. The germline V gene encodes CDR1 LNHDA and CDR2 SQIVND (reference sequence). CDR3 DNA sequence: TGTGCCAGTAGCTCTTCAGGGGGCGGGCAGCCCCAGCATTTT. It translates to CASSSSGGGQPQHF.

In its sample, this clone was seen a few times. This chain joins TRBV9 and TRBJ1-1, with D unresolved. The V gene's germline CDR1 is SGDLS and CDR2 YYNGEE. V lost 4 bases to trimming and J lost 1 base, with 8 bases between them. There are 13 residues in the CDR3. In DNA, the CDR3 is TGTGCCAGCAGCTGGAGAGAGAACACTGAAGCTTTCTTT. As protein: CASSWRENTEAFF.

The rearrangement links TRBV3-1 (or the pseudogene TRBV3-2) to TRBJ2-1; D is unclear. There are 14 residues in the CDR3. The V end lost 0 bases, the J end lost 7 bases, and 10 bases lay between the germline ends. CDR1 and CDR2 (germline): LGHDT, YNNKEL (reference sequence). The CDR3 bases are TGTGCCAGCAGCCAAGAGCGGCTAGGGAATGAGCAGTTCTTC. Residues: CASSQERLGNEQFF.

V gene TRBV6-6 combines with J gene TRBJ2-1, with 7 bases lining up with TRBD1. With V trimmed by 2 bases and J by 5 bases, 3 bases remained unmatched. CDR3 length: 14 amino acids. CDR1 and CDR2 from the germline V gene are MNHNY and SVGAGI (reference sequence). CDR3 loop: CASSYIGTDNEQFF. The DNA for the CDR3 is TGTGCCAGCAGTTACATCGGGACAGACAATGAGCAGTTCTTC.

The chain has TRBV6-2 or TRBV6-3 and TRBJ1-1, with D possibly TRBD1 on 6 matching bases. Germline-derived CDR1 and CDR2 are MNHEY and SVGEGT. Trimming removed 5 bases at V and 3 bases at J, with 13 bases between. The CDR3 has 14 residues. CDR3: CASSIWGADTEAFF. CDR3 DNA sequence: TGTGCCAGCAGTATTTGGGGGGCGGACACTGAAGCTTTCTTT.

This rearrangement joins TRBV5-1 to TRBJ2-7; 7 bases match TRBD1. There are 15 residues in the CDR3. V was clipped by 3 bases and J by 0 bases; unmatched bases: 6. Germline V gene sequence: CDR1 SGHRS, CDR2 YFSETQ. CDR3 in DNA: TGCGCCAGCAGCTGGACAGGTGCCAGCTCCTACGAGCAGTACTTC. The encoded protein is CASSWTGASSYEQYF.

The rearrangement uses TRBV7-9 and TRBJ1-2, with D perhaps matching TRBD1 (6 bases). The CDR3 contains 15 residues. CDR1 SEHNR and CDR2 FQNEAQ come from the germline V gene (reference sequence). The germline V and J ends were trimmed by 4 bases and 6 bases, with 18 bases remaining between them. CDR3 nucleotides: TGTGCCAGCAGCTCGCAGGGGAAGTTGGTTGATGGCTACACCTTC. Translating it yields CASSSQGKLVDGYTF.

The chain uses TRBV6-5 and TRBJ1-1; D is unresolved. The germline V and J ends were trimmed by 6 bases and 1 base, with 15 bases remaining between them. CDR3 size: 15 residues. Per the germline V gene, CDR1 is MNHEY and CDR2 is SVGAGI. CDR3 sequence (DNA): TGTGCCAGCAGCCGACCTCGGGCTAGGAACACTGAAGCTTTCTTT. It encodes CASSRPRARNTEAFF.

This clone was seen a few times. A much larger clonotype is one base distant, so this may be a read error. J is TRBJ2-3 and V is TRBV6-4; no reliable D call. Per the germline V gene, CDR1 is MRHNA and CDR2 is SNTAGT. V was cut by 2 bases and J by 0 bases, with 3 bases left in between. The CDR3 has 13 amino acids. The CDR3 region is CASSDRSTDTQYF. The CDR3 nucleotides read TGTGCCAGCAGTGACAGGAGCACAGATACGCAGTATTTT.

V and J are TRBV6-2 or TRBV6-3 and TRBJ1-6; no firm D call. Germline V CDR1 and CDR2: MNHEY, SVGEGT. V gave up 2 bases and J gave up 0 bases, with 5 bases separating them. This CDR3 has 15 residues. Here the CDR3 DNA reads TGTGCCAGCAGTTACCCGAGCTCCTATAATTCACCCCTCCACTTT. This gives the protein CASSYPSSYNSPLHF.